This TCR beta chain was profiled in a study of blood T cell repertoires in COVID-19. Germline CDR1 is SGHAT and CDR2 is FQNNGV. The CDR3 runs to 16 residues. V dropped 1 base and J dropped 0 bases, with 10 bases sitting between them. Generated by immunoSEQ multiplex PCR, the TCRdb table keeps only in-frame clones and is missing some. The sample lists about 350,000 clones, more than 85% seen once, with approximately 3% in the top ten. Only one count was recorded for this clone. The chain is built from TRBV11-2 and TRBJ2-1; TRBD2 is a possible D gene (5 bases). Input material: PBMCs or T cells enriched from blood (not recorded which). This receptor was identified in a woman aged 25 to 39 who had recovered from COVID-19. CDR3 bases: TGTGCCAGCAGCTTAGCTAGCATGAGCTCCTACAATGAGCAGTTCTTC. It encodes CASSLASMSSYNEQFF.